The 21 T cell receptor beta chains below come from one sample, sequenced in a study of cytomegalovirus exposure and HLA in healthy donors. 60 Vbeta and 13 Jbeta primers were used in PCR. TCRdb keeps only in-frame clones here, not all; method: immunoSEQ multiplex PCR. The sample lists 150,000 to 160,000 clones; roughly 83% were seen once. The sequenced sample was PBMCs. The receptors here all came from a man aged 25-45 years in good health and CMV-seropositive.

J is TRBJ2-3 and V is TRBV5-1, with D possibly being TRBD1 (5 bases). V lost 0 bases and J lost 5, with 13 bases in between. The germline CDR1 and CDR2 sequences are SGHRS and YFSETQ. This CDR3 contains 15 residues. CDR3 protein: CASSLEGYRGDTQYF. DNA for the CDR3: TGCGCCAGCAGCTTGGAGGGGTACAGAGGAGATACGCAGTATTTT.

In regard to this clone: The sample contains more than one DNA sequence encoding this CDR3. The gene calls are TRBV11-1 and TRBJ1-1; D is unresolved. Germline V gene lookup returns CDR1 SGHAT and CDR2 FQDESV (reference sequence). Trimming removed 5 bases at V and 7 bases at J, with 23 bases between. The CDR3 has 16 amino acids. Written as DNA, the CDR3 is TGTGCCAGCAGCCCAGCTGTAGGCACCCCAACGGGTGAAGCTTTCTTT. Encoded protein: CASSPAVGTPTGEAFF.

The rearrangement joins TRBV5-4 to TRBJ1-2; D may be TRBD1 (5 bases). Germline CDR1 SGHNT, CDR2 YYREEE (reference sequence). Trimming stripped 0 bases from V and 6 bases from J, with 12 bases between. This CDR3 spans 14 amino acids. The CDR3 sequence: CASSLEQGRNGYTF. Here the CDR3 DNA reads TGTGCCAGCAGCTTGGAGCAGGGAAGGAATGGCTACACCTTC.

This clone appeared a few times. The rearrangement uses TRBV2 and TRBJ2-3; 9 bases are a match to TRBD2. The CDR3 length is 14 residues. Germline V CDR1 and CDR2: SNHLY, FYNNEI. The V segment lost 7 bases and the J segment 1 base; nucleotides outside the gene matches: 3. The CDR3 loop reads CASTLAGGTDTQYF. DNA of the CDR3: TGTGCCAGCACCTTAGCGGGAGGCACAGATACGCAGTATTTT.

The rearrangement links TRBV2 to TRBJ1-1; D gene uncertain. With 5 bases removed from V and 7 bases from J, the gap between germline ends came to 17 bases. There are 14 residues in the CDR3. Germline CDR1 is SNHLY and CDR2 is FYNNEI. In nucleotides, the CDR3 is TGTGCCAGCAGTTACGTAGGACTCAACGGTGAAGCTTTCTTT. Its translation: CASSYVGLNGEAFF.

The rearrangement links TRBV4-1 to TRBJ2-5, with TRBD2 as a possible D gene (5 bases). The germline CDR1 and CDR2 sequences are MGHRA and YSYEKL. Trimming took off 1 base at V and 4 bases at J, with 16 bases between the two ends. The CDR3 sequence is 16 residues long. The CDR3 coding sequence is TGCGCCAGCAGCCAAGGAGGGTCGAGAGGAGGAGAGACCCAGTACTTC. The encoded protein is CASSQGGSRGGETQYF.

The chain is built from TRBV19 and TRBJ1-2, with D possibly being TRBD1 (5 bases). Germline CDR1 and CDR2: LNHDA and SQIVND (reference sequence). Trimming removed 7 bases from V and 5 bases from J, with 20 bases in between. The CDR3 is 15 amino acids. This CDR3 is CASTARHKGHYGYTF. The CDR3 bases are TGTGCCAGTACCGCTCGTCATAAGGGGCATTATGGCTACACCTTC.

This chain joins TRBV14 and TRBJ1-1; D is ambiguous. Per germline, CDR1 SGHDN and CDR2 FVKESK. The ends were cut back, 3 bases at V and 3 bases at J, with 14 bases in the middle. This CDR3 spans 15 amino acids. The chain's CDR3 is CASSQVSGWDTEAFF. The CDR3 bases are TGTGCCAGCAGCCAGGTGTCGGGGTGGGACACTGAAGCTTTCTTT.

V and J are TRBV27 and TRBJ1-1, with D possibly matching TRBD1 (5 bases). V lost 5 bases and J 0 bases, leaving 16 bases between the germline ends. Germline loops: CDR1 MNHEY, CDR2 SMNVEV (reference sequence). This CDR3 has 16 amino acids. CDR3 DNA sequence: TGTGCCAGCAGTCCCGACCTGACAGTTTTGAACACTGAAGCTTTCTTT. Translating gives CASSPDLTVLNTEAFF.

The gene calls are TRBV7-9 and TRBJ1-1; D not resolved. V gave up 1 base and J gave up 5 bases, with 17 bases separating them. CDR3 length: 16 residues. Per the germline V gene, CDR1 is SEHNR and CDR2 is FQNEAQ (reference sequence). CDR3 sequence (DNA): TGTGCCAGCAGCTTAGGGTCTGGACCTGGAGGAACTGAAGCTTTCTTT. Translating it yields CASSLGSGPGGTEAFF.

This chain connects TRBV6-5 to TRBJ1-1; D might be TRBD1 (5 bases). Trimming pared 1 base from V and 4 bases from J, leaving 10 bases between. The CDR3 loop spans 14 amino acids. Germline CDR1 is MNHEY and CDR2 is SVGAGI. The CDR3 nucleotides read TGTGCCAGCAGTTACTTAGATCAGGGCACTGAAGCTTTCTTT. As protein: CASSYLDQGTEAFF.

This sequence joins TRBV11-2 and TRBJ2-7, with D maybe TRBD1 (6 bases). The CDR3 runs to 14 residues. Germline-derived CDR1 and CDR2 are SGHAT and FQNNGV. Trimming pared 6 bases from V and 5 bases from J, leaving 17 bases between. CDR3 loop: CASRQSQKGDEQYF. For the CDR3, the DNA is TGTGCCAGCAGACAATCCCAAAAGGGGGACGAGCAGTACTTC.

The chain is built from TRBV29-1 and TRBJ2-3; TRBD2 is a possible D gene (5 bases). V was clipped by 6 bases and J by 0 bases, with 13 bases between them. The CDR3 covers 14 residues. The germline V gene encodes CDR1 SQVTM and CDR2 ANQGSEA. The CDR3 bases are TGCAGCGTGCGGGTGGACTTCAGCACAGATACGCAGTATTTT. This translates into CSVRVDFSTDTQYF.

This clone was picked up a small number of times. This chain uses TRBV4-1 with TRBJ2-7; 7 bases are a match to TRBD1. Germline lookup yields CDR1 MGHRA and CDR2 YSYEKL. This CDR3 region has 15 residues. After removal of 3 bases from V and 5 bases from J, the junction contained 10 bases not matched to a gene. The CDR3 coding sequence is TGCGCCAGCAGCCAGCCCTACAGGGGTAGGGACGAGCAGTACTTC. It is translated as CASSQPYRGRDEQYF.

This clone was counted a single time. The chain joins TRBV6-5 to TRBJ1-2, with D possibly being TRBD1 (5 bases). The CDR3 loop spans 11 amino acids. The V and J ends lost 2 bases and 7 bases respectively, with 5 bases between them. Germline CDR1 and CDR2: MNHEY and SVGAGI. For the CDR3, the DNA is TGTGCCAGCAGTTACAGGGGTGGCTACACCTTC. This gives the protein CASSYRGGYTF.

The chain has TRBV25-1 and TRBJ2-1; 15 positions match TRBD2. The CDR3 sequence is 17 residues long. The V segment lost 3 bases and the J segment 9 bases; nucleotides outside the gene matches: 9. CDR1 and CDR2 (germline): MGHDK, SYGVNS. Here the CDR3 reads CASSDTPGTSGRSEQFF. In DNA, the CDR3 is TGTGCCAGCAGTGACACCCCGGGGACTAGCGGGAGGAGTGAGCAGTTCTTC.

The chain combines TRBV6-1 with TRBJ1-2, with 7 bases fitting TRBD1. This CDR3 is built from 15 residues. The germline V gene encodes CDR1 MNHNS and CDR2 SASEGT. The J segment lost 4 bases and the V segment lost 4 bases, leaving 9 bases of the junction unmatched. CDR3 sequence: CASSVSQGGSYGYTF. The DNA of the CDR3 is TGTGCCAGCAGTGTCTCCCAGGGGGGTAGCTATGGCTACACCTTC.

Remarks on this clone: One junction end does not reproduce the germline sequence, and a read error may be involved. The chain has TRBV19 and TRBJ1-5; TRBD1 matches 7 bases. Germline CDR1 is LNHDA and CDR2 is SQIVND (reference sequence). CDR3 length: 14 amino acids. CDR3 coding DNA: TGTGCCAGTAGCTACACAGGGGATAATCAGCTCCAGCATTTT. It encodes CASSYTGDNQLQHF.

CDR3 sequence: CASRDRDNEQFF. CDR3 coding DNA: TGTGCCAGCAGGGACAGGGATAATGAGCAGTTCTTC. The rearrangement joins TRBV27 to TRBJ2-1, with TRBD1 matching 8 bases. This CDR3 has 12 residues. V was clipped by 6 bases and J by 7 bases; unmatched bases: 2. Germline-derived CDR1 and CDR2 are MNHEY and SMNVEV (reference sequence).

This chain joins TRBV6-1 and TRBJ2-1; no clear D gene. The CDR3 spans 17 residues. Per the germline V gene, CDR1 is MNHNS and CDR2 is SASEGT. Deletions cut 3 bases from V and 0 bases from J, with 15 bases between. The CDR3, as DNA: TGTGCCAGCAGTGACCGTACCGCGACAATCTCCTACAATGAGCAGTTCTTC. It translates to CASSDRTATISYNEQFF.

This chain links TRBV29-1 with TRBJ1-2; 10 nucleotides line up with TRBD1. The CDR3 is 15 amino acids. CDR1 SQVTM and CDR2 ANQGSEA come from the germline V gene. After removal of 5 bases from V and 5 bases from J, the junction contained 11 bases not matched to a gene. Here the CDR3 reads CSVSPGQGGEYGYTF. The CDR3, as DNA: TGCAGCGTTTCCCCTGGACAGGGGGGGGAATATGGCTACACCTTC.